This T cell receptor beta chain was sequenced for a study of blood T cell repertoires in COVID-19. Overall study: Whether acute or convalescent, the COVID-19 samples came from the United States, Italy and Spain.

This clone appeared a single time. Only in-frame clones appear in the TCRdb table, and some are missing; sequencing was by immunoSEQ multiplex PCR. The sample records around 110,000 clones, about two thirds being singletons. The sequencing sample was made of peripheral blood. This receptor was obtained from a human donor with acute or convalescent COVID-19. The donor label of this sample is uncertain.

CDR3 DNA sequence: TGTGCCAGCAGCCTAAGGACAGGGAGCACAGATACGCAGTATTTT. Translated, it gives CASSLRTGSTDTQYF. J is TRBJ2-3 and V is TRBV11-2; 8 positions agree with TRBD1. The CDR3 runs to 15 residues. Germline CDR1 is SGHAT and CDR2 is FQNNGV. Trimming cost V 5 bases and J 0 bases; bases outside gene matches: 4.